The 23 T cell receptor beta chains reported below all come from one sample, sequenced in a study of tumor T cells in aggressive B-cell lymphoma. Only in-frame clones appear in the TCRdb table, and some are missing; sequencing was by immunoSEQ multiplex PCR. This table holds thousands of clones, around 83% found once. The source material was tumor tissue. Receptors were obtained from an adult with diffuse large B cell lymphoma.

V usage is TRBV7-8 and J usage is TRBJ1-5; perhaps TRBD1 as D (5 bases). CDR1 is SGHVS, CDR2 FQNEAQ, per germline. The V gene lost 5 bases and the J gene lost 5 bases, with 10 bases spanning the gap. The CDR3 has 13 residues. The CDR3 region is CASSATGYQPQHF. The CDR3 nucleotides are TGTGCCAGCAGCGCCACAGGCTATCAGCCCCAGCATTTT. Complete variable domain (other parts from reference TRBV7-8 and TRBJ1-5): GAGVSQSPRYKVAKRGQDVALRCDPISGHVSLFWYQQALGQGPEFLTYFQNEAQLDKSGLPSDRFFAERPEGSVSTLKIQRTQQEDSAVYLCASSATGYQPQHFGDGTRLSIL.

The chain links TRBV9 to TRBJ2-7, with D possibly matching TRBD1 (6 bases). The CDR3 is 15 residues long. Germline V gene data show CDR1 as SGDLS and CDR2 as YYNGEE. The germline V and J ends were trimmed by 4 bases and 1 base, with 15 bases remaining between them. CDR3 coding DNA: TGTGCCAGCAGCATCGCGCAGGGGATTTCCTACGAGCAGTACTTC. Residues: CASSIAQGISYEQYF.

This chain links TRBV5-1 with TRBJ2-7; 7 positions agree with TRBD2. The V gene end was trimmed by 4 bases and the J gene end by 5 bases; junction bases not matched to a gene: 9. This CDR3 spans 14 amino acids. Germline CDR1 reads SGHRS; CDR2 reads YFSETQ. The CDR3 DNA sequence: TGCGCCAGCAGCCCCCGGACTAGTGAGGACGAGCAGTACTTC. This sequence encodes CASSPRTSEDEQYF.

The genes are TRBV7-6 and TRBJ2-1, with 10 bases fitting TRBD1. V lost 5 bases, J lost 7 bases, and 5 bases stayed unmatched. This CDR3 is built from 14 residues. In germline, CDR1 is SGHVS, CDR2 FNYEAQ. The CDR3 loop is CASSPGQGWNEQFF. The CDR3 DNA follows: TGTGCCAGCAGCCCGGGACAGGGGTGGAATGAGCAGTTCTTC.

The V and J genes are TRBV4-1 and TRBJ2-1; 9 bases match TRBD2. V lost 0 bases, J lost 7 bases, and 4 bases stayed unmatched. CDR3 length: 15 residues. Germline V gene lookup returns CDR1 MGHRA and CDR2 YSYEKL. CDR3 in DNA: TGCGCCAGCAGCCAAGATCCCCTAGCGGGGAATGAGCAGTTCTTC. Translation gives CASSQDPLAGNEQFF.

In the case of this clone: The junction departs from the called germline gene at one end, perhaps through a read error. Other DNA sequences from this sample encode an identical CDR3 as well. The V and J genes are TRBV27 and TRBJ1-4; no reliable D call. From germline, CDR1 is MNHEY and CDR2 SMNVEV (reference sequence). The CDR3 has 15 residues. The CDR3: CASSFRVGRNEKLFF. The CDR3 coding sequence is TGTGCCAGTAGTTTCAGAGTGGGCAGAAATGAAAAACTGTTTTTT.

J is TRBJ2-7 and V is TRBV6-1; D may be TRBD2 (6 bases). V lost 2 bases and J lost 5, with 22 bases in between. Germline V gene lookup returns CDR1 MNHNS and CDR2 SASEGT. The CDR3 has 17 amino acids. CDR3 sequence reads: CASSEPPLAGPADEQYF. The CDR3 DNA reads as TGTGCCAGCAGTGAACCTCCACTAGCAGGTCCCGCGGACGAGCAGTACTTC.

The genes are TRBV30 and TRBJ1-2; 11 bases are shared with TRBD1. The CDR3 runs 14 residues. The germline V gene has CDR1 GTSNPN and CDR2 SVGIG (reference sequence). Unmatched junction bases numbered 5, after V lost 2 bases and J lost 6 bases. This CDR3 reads CAWSTGTGGNGYTF. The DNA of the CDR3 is TGTGCCTGGAGTACCGGGACAGGGGGTAATGGCTACACCTTC.

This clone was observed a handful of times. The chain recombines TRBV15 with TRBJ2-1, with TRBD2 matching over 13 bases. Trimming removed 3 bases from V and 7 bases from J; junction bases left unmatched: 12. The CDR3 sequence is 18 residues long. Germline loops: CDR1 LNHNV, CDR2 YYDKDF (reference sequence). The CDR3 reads CATSSGLAGALGTNEQFF. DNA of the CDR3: TGTGCCACCAGCAGCGGACTAGCGGGAGCTTTAGGTACAAATGAGCAGTTCTTC.

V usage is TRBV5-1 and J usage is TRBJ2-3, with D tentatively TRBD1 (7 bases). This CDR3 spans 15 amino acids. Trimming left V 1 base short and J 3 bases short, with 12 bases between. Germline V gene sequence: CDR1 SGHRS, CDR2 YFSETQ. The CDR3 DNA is TGCGCCAGCAGCTTGCACAGGGGAGGTACAGATACGCAGTATTTT. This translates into CASSLHRGGTDTQYF. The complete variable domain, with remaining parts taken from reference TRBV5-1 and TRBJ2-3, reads KAGVTQTPRYLIKTRGQQVTLSCSPISGHRSVSWYQQTPGQGLQFLFEYFSETQRNKGNFPGRFSGRQFSNSRSEMNVSTLELGDSALYLCASSLHRGGTDTQYFGPGTRLTVL.

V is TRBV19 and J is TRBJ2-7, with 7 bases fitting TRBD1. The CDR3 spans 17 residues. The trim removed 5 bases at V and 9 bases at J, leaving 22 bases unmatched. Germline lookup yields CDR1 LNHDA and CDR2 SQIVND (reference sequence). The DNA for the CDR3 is TGTGCCAGTAGTCCCCAGTCGGTCGGGACAGATCCTATTGGGCAGTACTTC. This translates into CASSPQSVGTDPIGQYF.

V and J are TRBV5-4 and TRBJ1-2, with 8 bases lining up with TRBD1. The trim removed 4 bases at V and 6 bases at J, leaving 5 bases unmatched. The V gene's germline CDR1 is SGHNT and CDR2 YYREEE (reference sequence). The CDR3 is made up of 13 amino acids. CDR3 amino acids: CASSTTGGDGYTF. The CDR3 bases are TGTGCCAGCAGCACCACAGGGGGAGATGGCTACACCTTC.

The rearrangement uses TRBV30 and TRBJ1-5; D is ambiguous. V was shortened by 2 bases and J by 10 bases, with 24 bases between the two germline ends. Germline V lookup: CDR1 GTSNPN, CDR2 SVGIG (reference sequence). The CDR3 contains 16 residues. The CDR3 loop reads CAWSRPPQAPLEPQHF. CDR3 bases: TGTGCCTGGAGTAGACCCCCTCAGGCCCCCTTGGAACCCCAGCATTTT.

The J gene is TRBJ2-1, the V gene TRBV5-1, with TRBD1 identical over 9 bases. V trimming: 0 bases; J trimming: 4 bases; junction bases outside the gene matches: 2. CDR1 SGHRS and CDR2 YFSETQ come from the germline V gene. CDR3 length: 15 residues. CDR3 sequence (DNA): TGCGCCAGCAGCTTGGAGGGACAGGGATACAATGAGCAGTTCTTC. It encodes CASSLEGQGYNEQFF.

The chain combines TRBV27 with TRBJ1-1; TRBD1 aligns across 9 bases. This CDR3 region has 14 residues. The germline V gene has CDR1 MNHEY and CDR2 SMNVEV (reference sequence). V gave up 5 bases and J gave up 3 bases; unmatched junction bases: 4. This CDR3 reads CASSTRDRDTEAFF. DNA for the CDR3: TGTGCCAGCAGTACCCGGGACAGGGACACTGAAGCTTTCTTT.

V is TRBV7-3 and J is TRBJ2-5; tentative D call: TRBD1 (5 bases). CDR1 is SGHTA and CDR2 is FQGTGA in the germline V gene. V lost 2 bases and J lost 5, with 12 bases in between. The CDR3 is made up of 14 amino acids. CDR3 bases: TGTGCCAGCAGCTTATCGCACAGGACCGAGACCCAGTACTTC. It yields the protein CASSLSHRTETQYF.

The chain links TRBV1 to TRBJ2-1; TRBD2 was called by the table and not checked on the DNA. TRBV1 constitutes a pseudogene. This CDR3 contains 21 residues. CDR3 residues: CTSSQLIAGTPFPSSYNEQFF. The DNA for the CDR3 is TGCACCAGCAGCCAACTTATAGCGGGAACCCCCTTCCCAAGCTCCTACAATGAGCAGTTCTTC.

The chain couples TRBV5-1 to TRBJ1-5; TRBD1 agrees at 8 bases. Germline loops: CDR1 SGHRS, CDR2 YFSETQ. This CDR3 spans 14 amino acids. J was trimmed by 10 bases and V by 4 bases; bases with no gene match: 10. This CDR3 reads CASSPGTGSPPQHF. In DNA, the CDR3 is TGCGCCAGCAGCCCCGGGACAGGCTCTCCACCCCAGCATTTT.

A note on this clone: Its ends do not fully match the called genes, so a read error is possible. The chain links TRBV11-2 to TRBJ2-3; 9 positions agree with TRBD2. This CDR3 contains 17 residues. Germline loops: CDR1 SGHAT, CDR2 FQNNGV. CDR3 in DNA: TGTGCCAGCAGCCTAGATCCGGGACTAGCCTTCACAGATACGCAGTATTTT. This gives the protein CASSLDPGLAFTDTQYF.

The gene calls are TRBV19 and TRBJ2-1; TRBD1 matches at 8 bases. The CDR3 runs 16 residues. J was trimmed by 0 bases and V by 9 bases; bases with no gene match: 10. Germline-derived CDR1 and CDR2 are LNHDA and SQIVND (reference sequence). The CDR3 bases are TGTGCCAGGGAACAGGGGGTCTACCGCTCCTACAATGAGCAGTTCTTC. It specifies CAREQGVYRSYNEQFF.

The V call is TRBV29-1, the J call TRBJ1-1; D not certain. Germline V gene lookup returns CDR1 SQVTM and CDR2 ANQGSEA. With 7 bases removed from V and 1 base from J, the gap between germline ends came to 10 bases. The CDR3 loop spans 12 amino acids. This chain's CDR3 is CSAVRGNTEAFF. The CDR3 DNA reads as TGCAGCGCCGTCCGGGGGAACACTGAAGCTTTCTTT.

The CDR3 DNA reads TGTGCCAGCCAGGGCTCGAGGCCTTACGAGCAGTACTTC. It is translated as CASQGSRPYEQYF. The chain recombines TRBV7-9 with TRBJ2-7; tentative D call: TRBD1 (5 bases). The germline V gene has CDR1 SEHNR and CDR2 FQNEAQ (reference sequence). The CDR3 has 13 residues. V was clipped by 8 bases and J by 4 bases, with 15 bases between them.

The DNA of the CDR3 is TGTGCCAGCAGTGAATGGGACAGTTTAGACCAAGAGACCCAGTACTTC. It codes for CASSEWDSLDQETQYF. The V gene is TRBV2, the J gene TRBJ2-5, with 7 nucleotides matching TRBD1. The germline gives CDR1 SNHLY, CDR2 FYNNEI. J gave up 0 bases and V 2 bases, and 6 bases lay outside the gene matches. This CDR3 contains 16 residues.